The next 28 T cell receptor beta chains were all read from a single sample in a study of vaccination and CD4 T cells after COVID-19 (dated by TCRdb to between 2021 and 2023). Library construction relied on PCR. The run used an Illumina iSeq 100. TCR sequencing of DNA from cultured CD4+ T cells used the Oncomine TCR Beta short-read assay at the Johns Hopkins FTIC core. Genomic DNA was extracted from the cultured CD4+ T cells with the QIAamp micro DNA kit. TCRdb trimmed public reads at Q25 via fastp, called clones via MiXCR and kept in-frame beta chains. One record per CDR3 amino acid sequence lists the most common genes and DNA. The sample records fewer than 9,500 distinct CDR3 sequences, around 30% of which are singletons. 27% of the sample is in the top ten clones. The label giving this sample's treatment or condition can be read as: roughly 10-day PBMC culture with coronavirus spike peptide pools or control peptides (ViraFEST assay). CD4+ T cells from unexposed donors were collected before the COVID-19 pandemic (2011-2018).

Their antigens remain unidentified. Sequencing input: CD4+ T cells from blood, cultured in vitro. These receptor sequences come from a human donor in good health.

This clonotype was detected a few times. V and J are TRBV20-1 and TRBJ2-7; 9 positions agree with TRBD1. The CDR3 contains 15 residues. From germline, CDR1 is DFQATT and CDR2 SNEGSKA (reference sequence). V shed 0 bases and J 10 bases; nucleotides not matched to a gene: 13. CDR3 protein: CSARDYSGDRDPQYF. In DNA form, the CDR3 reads TGCAGTGCTAGAGACTATTCCGGGGACAGGGACCCTCAGTACTTC.

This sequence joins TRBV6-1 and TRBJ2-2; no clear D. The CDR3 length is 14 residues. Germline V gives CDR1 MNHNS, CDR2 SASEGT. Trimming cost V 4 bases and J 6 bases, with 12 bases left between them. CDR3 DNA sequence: TGTGCCAGCAGTGGTGTCAGAAAGGCCGGGGAGCTGTTTTTT. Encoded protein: CASSGVRKAGELFF.

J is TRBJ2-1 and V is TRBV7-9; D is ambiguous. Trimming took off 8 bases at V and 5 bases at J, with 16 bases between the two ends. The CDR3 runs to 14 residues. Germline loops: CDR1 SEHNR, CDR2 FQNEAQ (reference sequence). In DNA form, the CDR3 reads TGTGCCAGCCCCAAGCTGATGGGCCACAATGAGCAGTTCTTC. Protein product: CASPKLMGHNEQFF.

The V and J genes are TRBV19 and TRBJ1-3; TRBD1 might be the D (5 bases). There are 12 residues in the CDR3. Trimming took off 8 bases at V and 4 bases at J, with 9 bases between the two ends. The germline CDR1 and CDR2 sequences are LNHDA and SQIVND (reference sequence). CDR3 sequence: CASGQGGNTIYF. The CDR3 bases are TGTGCCAGTGGACAAGGGGGAAACACCATATATTTT.

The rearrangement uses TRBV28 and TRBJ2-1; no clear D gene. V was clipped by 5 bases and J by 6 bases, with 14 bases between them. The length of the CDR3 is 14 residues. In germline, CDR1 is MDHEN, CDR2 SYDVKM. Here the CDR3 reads CASSLPLRFNEQFF. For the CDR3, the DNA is TGTGCCAGCAGTCTTCCGCTCAGGTTCAATGAGCAGTTCTTC.

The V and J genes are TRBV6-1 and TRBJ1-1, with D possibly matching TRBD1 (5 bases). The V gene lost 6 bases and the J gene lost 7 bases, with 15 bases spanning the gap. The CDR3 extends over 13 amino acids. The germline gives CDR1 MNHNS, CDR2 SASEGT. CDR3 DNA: TGTGCCAGCAGCCCCGGGAGGGGTAATGAAGCTTTCTTT. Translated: CASSPGRGNEAFF.

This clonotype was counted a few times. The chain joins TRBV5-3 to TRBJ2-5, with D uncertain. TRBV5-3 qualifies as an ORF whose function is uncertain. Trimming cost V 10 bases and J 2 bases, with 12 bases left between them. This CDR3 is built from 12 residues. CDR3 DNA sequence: TGTGCCCCGAAAAAGCAGCAAGAGACCCAGTACTTC. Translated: CAPKKQQETQYF.

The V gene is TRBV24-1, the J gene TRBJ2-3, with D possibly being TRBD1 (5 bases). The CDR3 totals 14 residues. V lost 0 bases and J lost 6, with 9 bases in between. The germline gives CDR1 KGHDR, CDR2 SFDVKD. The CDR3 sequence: CATSDLGWGDTQYF. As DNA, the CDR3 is TGTGCCACCAGTGATTTGGGCTGGGGCGATACGCAGTATTTT.

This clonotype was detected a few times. The CDR3, as DNA: TGTGCCACCAGTACTATAGTGGACACCGGGGAGCTGTTTTTT. It specifies CATSTIVDTGELFF. The rearrangement uses TRBV15 and TRBJ2-2; D ambiguous. The V end lost 6 bases, the J end lost 3 bases, and 11 bases lay between the germline ends. Germline values: CDR1 LNHNV, CDR2 YYDKDF (reference sequence). This CDR3 has 14 amino acids. The complete variable domain, with remaining parts taken from reference TRBV15 and TRBJ2-2, reads DAMVIQNPRYQVTQFGKPVTLSCSQTLNHNVMYWYQQKSSQAPKLLFHYYDKDFNNEADTPDNFQSRRPNTSFCFLDIRSPGLGDTAMYLCATSTIVDTGELFFGEGSRLTVL.

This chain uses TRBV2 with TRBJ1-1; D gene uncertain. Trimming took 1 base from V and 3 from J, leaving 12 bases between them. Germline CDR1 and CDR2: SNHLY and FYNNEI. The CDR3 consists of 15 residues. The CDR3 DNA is TGTGCCAGCAGTGAAGGGAACTGGGTGGACACTGAAGCTTTCTTT. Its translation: CASSEGNWVDTEAFF.

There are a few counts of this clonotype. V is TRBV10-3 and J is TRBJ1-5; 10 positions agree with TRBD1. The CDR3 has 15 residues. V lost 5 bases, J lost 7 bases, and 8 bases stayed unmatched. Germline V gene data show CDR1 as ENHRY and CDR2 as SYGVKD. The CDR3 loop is CAISLGGTGVQPQHF. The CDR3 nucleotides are TGTGCCATCAGTCTCGGCGGGACAGGGGTCCAGCCCCAGCATTTT.

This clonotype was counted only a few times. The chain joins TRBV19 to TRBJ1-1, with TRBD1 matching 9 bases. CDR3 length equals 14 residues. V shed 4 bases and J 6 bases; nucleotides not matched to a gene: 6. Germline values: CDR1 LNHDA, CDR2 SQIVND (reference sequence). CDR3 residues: CASSTGTGLAEAFF. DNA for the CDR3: TGTGCCAGTAGTACCGGGACAGGGCTCGCTGAAGCTTTCTTT.

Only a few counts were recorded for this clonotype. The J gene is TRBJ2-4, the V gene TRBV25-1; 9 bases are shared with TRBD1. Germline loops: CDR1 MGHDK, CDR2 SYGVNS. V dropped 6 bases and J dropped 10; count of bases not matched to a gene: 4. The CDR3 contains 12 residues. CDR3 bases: TGTGCCAGCAGAGGACAGGGGTCTATTCAGTACTTC. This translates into CASRGQGSIQYF.

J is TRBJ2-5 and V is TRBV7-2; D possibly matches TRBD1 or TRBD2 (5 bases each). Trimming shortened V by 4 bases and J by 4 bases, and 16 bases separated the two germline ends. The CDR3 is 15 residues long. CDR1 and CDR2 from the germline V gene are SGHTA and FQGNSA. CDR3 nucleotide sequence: TGTGCCAGCAGCTCCCAAGGGACGTTCGGAGAGACCCAGTACTTC. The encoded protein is CASSSQGTFGETQYF.

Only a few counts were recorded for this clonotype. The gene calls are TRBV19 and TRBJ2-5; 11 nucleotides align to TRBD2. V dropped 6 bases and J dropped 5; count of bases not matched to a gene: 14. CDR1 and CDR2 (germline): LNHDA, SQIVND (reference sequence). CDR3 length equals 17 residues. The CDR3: CASSQPAGTSGKETQYF. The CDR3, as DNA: TGTGCCAGTAGCCAACCCGCAGGGACTAGCGGCAAGGAGACCCAGTACTTC.

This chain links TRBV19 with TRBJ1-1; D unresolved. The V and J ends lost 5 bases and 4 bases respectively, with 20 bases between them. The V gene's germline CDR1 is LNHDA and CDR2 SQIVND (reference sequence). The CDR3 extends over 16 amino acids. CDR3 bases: TGTGCCAGTAGTGCCTTCGGCAGTAGCTCGGCCACTGAAGCTTTCTTT. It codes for CASSAFGSSSATEAFF.

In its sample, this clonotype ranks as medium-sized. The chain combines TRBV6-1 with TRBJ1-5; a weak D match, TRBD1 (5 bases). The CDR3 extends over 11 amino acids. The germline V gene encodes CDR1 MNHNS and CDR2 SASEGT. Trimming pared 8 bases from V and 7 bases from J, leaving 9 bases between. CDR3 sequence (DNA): TGTGCCAGCGGGACGGGCCAGCCCCAGCATTTT. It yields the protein CASGTGQPQHF.

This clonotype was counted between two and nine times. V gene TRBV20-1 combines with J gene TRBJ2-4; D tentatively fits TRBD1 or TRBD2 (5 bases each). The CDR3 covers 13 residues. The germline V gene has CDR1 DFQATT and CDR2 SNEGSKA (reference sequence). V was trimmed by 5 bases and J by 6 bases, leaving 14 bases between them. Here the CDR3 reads CSAWGRGGNIQYF. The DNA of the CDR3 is TGCAGTGCTTGGGGTCGGGGCGGAAACATTCAGTACTTC.

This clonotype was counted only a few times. CDR3 protein: CASSYSKGGSYGYTF. The CDR3 nucleotides read TGTGCCAGCAGTTACTCGAAGGGAGGTTCGTATGGCTACACCTTC. The chain carries TRBV6-5 and TRBJ1-2; the D is unclear. The CDR3 is made up of 15 amino acids. Trimming stripped 0 bases from V and 5 bases from J, with 13 bases between. Looked up from germline, CDR1 is MNHEY and CDR2 is SVGAGI.

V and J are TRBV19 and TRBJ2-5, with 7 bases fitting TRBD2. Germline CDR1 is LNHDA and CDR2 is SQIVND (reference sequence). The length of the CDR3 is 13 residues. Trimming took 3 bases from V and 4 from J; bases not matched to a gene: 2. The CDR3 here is CASSITGGETQYF. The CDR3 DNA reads TGTGCCAGTAGTATCACGGGGGGAGAGACCCAGTACTTC.

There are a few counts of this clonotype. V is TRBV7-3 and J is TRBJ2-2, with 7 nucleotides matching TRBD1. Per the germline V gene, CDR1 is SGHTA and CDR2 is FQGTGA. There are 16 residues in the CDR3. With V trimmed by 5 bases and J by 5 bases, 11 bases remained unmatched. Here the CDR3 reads CASSPVAGRGTGELFF. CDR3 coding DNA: TGTGCCAGCAGCCCGGTCGCAGGCAGGGGGACCGGGGAGCTGTTTTTT.

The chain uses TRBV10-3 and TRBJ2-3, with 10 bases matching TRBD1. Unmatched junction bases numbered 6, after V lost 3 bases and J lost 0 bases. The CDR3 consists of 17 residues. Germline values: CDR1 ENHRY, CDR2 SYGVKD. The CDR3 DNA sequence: TGTGCCATCAGTGATGGGAGGGGACAGGGGAGCACAGATACGCAGTATTTT. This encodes CAISDGRGQGSTDTQYF.

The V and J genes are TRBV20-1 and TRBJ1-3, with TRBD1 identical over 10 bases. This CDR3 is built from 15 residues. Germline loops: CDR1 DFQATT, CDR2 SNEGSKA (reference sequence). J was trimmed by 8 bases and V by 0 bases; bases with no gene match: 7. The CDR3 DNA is TGCAGTGCTAGAGACACGACAGGGGGCAAGGACACCATATATTTT. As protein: CSARDTTGGKDTIYF.

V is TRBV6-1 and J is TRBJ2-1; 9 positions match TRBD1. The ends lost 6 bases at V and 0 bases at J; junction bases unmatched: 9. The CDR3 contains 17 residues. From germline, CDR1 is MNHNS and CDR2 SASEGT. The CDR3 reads CASSRYSTGGSYNEQFF. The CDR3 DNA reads TGTGCCAGCAGCCGGTACTCGACAGGGGGCTCCTACAATGAGCAGTTCTTC.

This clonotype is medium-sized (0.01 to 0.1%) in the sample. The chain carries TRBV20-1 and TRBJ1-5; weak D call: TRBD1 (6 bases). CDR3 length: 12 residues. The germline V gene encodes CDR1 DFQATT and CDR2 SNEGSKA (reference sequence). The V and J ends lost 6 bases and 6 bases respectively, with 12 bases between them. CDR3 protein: CSAPLGGQPQHF. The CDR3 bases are TGCAGTGCCCCATTAGGGGGTCAGCCCCAGCATTTT.

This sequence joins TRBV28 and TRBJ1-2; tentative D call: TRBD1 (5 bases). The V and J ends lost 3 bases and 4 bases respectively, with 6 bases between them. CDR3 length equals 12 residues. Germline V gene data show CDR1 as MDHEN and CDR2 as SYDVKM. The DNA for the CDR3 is TGTGCCAGCAGTTTGGGGCTCTATGGCTACACCTTC. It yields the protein CASSLGLYGYTF.

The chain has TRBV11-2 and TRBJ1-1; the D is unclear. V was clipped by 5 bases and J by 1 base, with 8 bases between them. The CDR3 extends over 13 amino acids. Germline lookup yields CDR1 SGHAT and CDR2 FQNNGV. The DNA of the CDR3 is TGTGCCAGCAGCCTGACTACGAACACTGAAGCTTTCTTT. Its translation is CASSLTTNTEAFF.

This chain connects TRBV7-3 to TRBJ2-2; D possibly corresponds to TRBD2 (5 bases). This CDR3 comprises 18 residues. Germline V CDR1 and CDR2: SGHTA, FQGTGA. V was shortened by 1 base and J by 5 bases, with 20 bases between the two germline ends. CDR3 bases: TGTGCCAGCAGCTTAAATTCCGGTTATGCGACGGGAACCGGGGAGCTGTTTTTT. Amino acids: CASSLNSGYATGTGELFF.